Included here is one T cell receptor beta chain sequence, with context. This clone was seen a handful of times. The antigen it binds to is not known. No quality values exist for individual bases; no much larger clone is one base distant. The CDR3 has 14 amino acids, counting the end cysteine and phenylalanine. Only the CDR3 region is kept as DNA, spanning 42 bases read in frame from base 1. The V end loses 1 base and the J end loses 0 bases, and a stretch of 7 bases separates them. The CDR1 and CDR2 encoded by the germline V gene are SGHRS and YFSETQ. This entry belongs to a study of beta chain features in type 1 diabetes (dated by TCRdb to 2016 to 2019). Regarding the complete study: Mean age, gender distribution, total cell number and subset yield were not different between patients and healthy donors. Across all samples, fewer than 130 million sorted cells were examined, and cell number per subset correlated strongly with RNA yield. Whereas all 30 or so donors provided naive and central memory subsets, regulatory and stem cell-like memory subsets were isolated from just 8 patients and about eight healthy donors. In the study, recently diagnosed type 1 diabetes patients and matched healthy donors were compared on the TCRB repertoires of their sorted circulating CD4+ T cell subsets. Findings and caveats that apply to the study as a whole: Because cDNA was sequenced instead of genomic DNA, activated cells with high expression could be over-represented, although the groups did not differ in activation or CD3 levels. PCR may preferentially amplify shorter templates, but because patient and control samples were amplified and corrected together, any resulting skew would affect both groups equally. The naive, central memory and regulatory TCRB repertoires appeared to resemble one another more closely among patients than among healthy donors. Because the HLA sub-analyses included only small numbers of individuals, any influence of HLA type on TCRB rearrangement was left unresolved. In all four CD4+ subsets, TCRB CDR3 length was moderately but significantly shorter in type 1 diabetes patients. Fewer insertions and more nucleotide deletions at VDJ recombination sites were observed in patients with type 1 diabetes, implying thymic rearrangement abnormalities.

A single peripheral blood draw of 90 to 150 mL on average was collected from each donor into heparinised tubes. Naive, central memory, regulatory and stem cell-like memory CD4+ T cells were sorted on a BD FACSAria II using a panel including CD45RO, CCR7, CD25, CD127, CD95 and CD27. A purity above 95% was achieved for all sorted populations. PBMCs were isolated immediately by Lymphoprep density gradient centrifugation and stained directly without culture. Samples were stained and sorted in pairs, with one healthy donor and one patient per experiment, so that batch effects were minimized. The entire isolated RNA was reverse transcribed using the High Capacity cDNA Reverse Transcription Kit, and thus expressed TCRB transcripts were sequenced. Deep immunoSEQ sequencing was performed on naive, central memory and regulatory T cell samples, with an average of around 3.4 million total reads per sample. After sorted cells were lysed in RLT buffer, RNA was extracted with DNase-treated RNeasy Micro or Mini kits, with the choice depending on cell number. Each cell subset was processed separately to prevent cross-contamination, with patient and healthy donor samples processed together. TCRB sequences were amplified from cDNA with the immunoSEQ multiplex PCR, producing 87-bp fragments spanning the CDR3 region. Sequencing of the amplicons was done on the Illumina HiSeq platform. In the authors' own workflow: PCR bias was corrected computationally using synthetic template baselines, and reads within Hamming distance 2 were collapsed, with unmergeable singletons discarded. Reads were aligned against IMGT to assign V, D and J genes, CDR3 length and insertions or deletions at six rearrangement sites. Within each subset, clonotype counts were normalized to sorted cell number, after which true diversity and Gini coefficients were computed with the tcR R package. Repertoire sharing was quantified using the overlap coefficient calculated on TCRB nucleotide sequences. Out-of-frame TCRB sequences from naive cells were analyzed as a proxy for the pre-selection repertoire. TCRdb retrieved this table from immuneACCESS and kept in-frame rearrangements only. Not all clones are present; in checked studies, unresolved V genes account for under half, and no reason is known for the remainder. V, J and clone size were drawn from that table, and D and trimming were deduced from the DNA. This sample is represented by approximately 730,000 clones; about an eighth of them were singletons. The top ten clonotypes cover less than 0.025% of the sample.

Rearrangement joined TRBV5-1 to TRBJ1-1; the D gene cannot be resolved reliably. The sample taken for sequencing was naive CD4+ T cells from blood. The cell subset or site label, as the study defines it: true naive CD4+ T cells. The receptor comes from a man aged 18 to 30 with type 1 diabetes. DNA sequence: TGCGCCAGCAGCTTGTATCAGGTGAACACTGAAGCTTTCTTT. This encodes CASSLYQVNTEAFF. This CDR3, with the reference TRBV5-1 and TRBJ1-1 proteins standing in past its ends, gives the full variable domain KAGVTQTPRYLIKTRGQQVTLSCSPISGHRSVSWYQQTPGQGLQFLFEYFSETQRNKGNFPGRFSGRQFSNSRSEMNVSTLELGDSALYLCASSLYQVNTEAFFGQGTRLTVV.